The 22 T cell receptor beta chains below were found in one sample sequenced in a study of regulatory T cells in long-lasting Graves disease. According to the study, TCR beta libraries were built with iRepertoire HTBI primers and CDR3-region Arm-PCR. TCRdb independently ran MiXCR on the multiplex PCR reads; one entry per CDR3 protein. Of roughly 500,000 distinct CDR3 sequences in the sample, about 11% are singletons; the top ten hold around 9.3%. Time point of the sample: newly diagnosed GD, antithyroid drugs for less than 3 months. Researchers made the TCR library from RNA that was extracted from PBMCs. This same sample was also taken into another study, of T cells in Graves' hyperthyroidism and ophthalmopathy.

Sequenced here: peripheral blood mononuclear cells (PBMCs), sampled at new diagnosis, from a patient treated with antithyroid drugs. The receptors come from a woman between 25 and 40 years old with Graves disease.

This clonotype was counted many times. The CDR3 loop is CASSLSGVNEKLFF. The CDR3 DNA reads TGTGCCAGCAGTTTATCGGGGGTTAATGAAAAACTGTTTTTT. This rearrangement joins TRBV27 to TRBJ1-4; D is perhaps TRBD1 (5 bases). This CDR3 has 14 residues. Germline CDR1 and CDR2: MNHEY and SMNVEV (reference sequence). Trimming stripped 0 bases from V and 4 bases from J, with 6 bases between.

This clonotype was seen at least ten times. The genes are TRBV2 and TRBJ1-6, with a tentative D call TRBD1 (5 bases). The ends were cut back, 3 bases at V and 7 bases at J, with 13 bases in the middle. There are 15 residues in the CDR3. Per germline, CDR1 SNHLY and CDR2 FYNNEI. CDR3 coding DNA: TGTGCCAGCAGTGACAGGGCTCATCCGAATTCACCCCTCCACTTT. It specifies CASSDRAHPNSPLHF.

This clonotype was detected ten times or more. The CDR3 spells CASRRQGGSYEQYF. The CDR3 DNA sequence: TGTGCCAGCAGGAGACAGGGGGGCTCCTACGAGCAGTACTTC. The V gene is TRBV11-2, the J gene TRBJ2-7; 9 bases map to TRBD1. The CDR3 is made up of 14 amino acids. Looked up from germline, CDR1 is SGHAT and CDR2 is FQNNGV. V shed 6 bases and J 0 bases; nucleotides not matched to a gene: 3.

This clonotype was detected many times. The chain joins TRBV19 to TRBJ2-1, with 7 bases aligning to TRBD1. CDR3 length equals 14 residues. Germline V gene lookup returns CDR1 LNHDA and CDR2 SQIVND (reference sequence). Trimming cost V 3 bases and J 7 bases; bases outside gene matches: 6. In DNA form, the CDR3 reads TGTGCCAGTAGTATGGGGACAGCGTATAATGAGCAGTTCTTC. Protein product: CASSMGTAYNEQFF.

The table lists this clonotype with a count of one. The chain combines TRBV6-5 with TRBJ2-1, with a possible D match to TRBD2 (6 bases). The CDR3 has 19 amino acids. Germline CDR1 reads MNHEY; CDR2 reads SVGAGI. V was cut by 4 bases and J by 5 bases, with 27 bases left in between. The CDR3 protein is CASSSLEGTSLFFDNEQFF. CDR3 DNA: TGTGCCAGCAGTTCCCTCGAAGGGACTTCCCTTTTTTTCGACAATGAGCAGTTCTTC.

About this clonotype itself: A much larger clone lies a single base off, so this may be a read error. J is TRBJ2-3 and V is TRBV6-8, with D possibly TRBD1 on 5 matching bases. This CDR3 comprises 14 residues. Germline V lookup: CDR1 MNHGY, CDR2 SAAAGT. This chain's CDR3 is CASSDFDSTDAQYF. CDR3 DNA: TGTGCCAGCAGTGACTTTGACAGCACAGATGCGCAGTATTTT.

This clonotype came up many times. The rearrangement links TRBV2 to TRBJ2-7; D is perhaps TRBD1 (5 bases). Per germline, CDR1 SNHLY and CDR2 FYNNEI. CDR3 length: 12 residues. The V gene lost 6 bases and the J gene lost 2 bases, with 8 bases spanning the gap. The CDR3 DNA reads TGTGCCAGCAGGCAGGGCCCCTACGAGCAGTACTTC. Its translation is CASRQGPYEQYF.

This clonotype was detected ten times or more. The V gene is TRBV19, the J gene TRBJ1-2, with D maybe TRBD1 (6 bases). Germline V CDR1 and CDR2: LNHDA, SQIVND (reference sequence). This CDR3 comprises 13 residues. Trimming took off 6 bases at V and 2 bases at J, with 10 bases between the two ends. The CDR3 loop reads CASRNDRNYGYTF. DNA for the CDR3: TGTGCCAGTAGGAACGACAGGAACTATGGCTACACCTTC.

This clonotype was seen repeatedly, ten times or more. The chain combines TRBV27 with TRBJ2-7, with TRBD2 matching over 9 bases. CDR3 length: 15 amino acids. The germline V gene encodes CDR1 MNHEY and CDR2 SMNVEV (reference sequence). J lost 0 bases, V lost 2 bases, and 2 bases had no gene match. The CDR3 DNA follows: TGTGCCAGCAGTTTAATGCGGGAGGGCTCCTACGAGCAGTACTTC. Translated: CASSLMREGSYEQYF.

This clonotype appeared a few times. The chain employs TRBV19 and TRBJ2-7, with D unclear. CDR3 length: 13 residues. The germline V and J ends were trimmed by 3 bases and 6 bases, with 12 bases remaining between them. The germline V gene encodes CDR1 LNHDA and CDR2 SQIVND (reference sequence). The CDR3 sequence: CASSIDMGIEQYF. In DNA, the CDR3 is TGTGCCAGTAGTATTGATATGGGCATCGAGCAGTACTTC.

This clonotype was seen at least ten times. The V and J genes are TRBV12-3 or TRBV12-4 and TRBJ1-2; tentative D call: TRBD1 (5 bases). V was trimmed by 5 bases and J by 3 bases, leaving 37 bases between them. The CDR3 loop spans 22 amino acids. This CDR3 is CASSRAGISQTGRAGRHYGYTF. The CDR3 bases are TGTGCCAGCAGTCGGGCGGGGATTTCCCAGACGGGCAGGGCAGGGCGCCACTATGGCTACACCTTC.

This chain links TRBV19 with TRBJ1-1; the D is unclear. Trimming removed 7 bases at V and 3 bases at J, with 18 bases between. This CDR3 region has 15 residues. Germline CDR1 is LNHDA and CDR2 is SQIVND (reference sequence). The CDR3 DNA follows: TGTGCCAGTATACCTCGGGAGGGTTTTGACACTGAAGCTTTCTTT. Residues: CASIPREGFDTEAFF.

This chain joins TRBV6-2 or TRBV6-3 and TRBJ2-5, with D tentatively TRBD1 or TRBD2 (6 bases each). This CDR3 is 16 amino acids long. Germline assignment: CDR1 MNHEY and CDR2 SVGEGT. The V and J ends lost 5 bases and 2 bases respectively, with 18 bases between them. CDR3 protein: CASSEYERGRQETQYF. As DNA, the CDR3 is TGTGCCAGCAGTGAATACGAACGGGGGCGTCAAGAGACCCAGTACTTC.

In this sample, this clonotype turned up many times. The chain couples TRBV6-5 to TRBJ2-7; D may be TRBD1 or TRBD2 (5 bases each). This CDR3 spans 12 amino acids. CDR1 and CDR2 from the germline V gene are MNHEY and SVGAGI. With 2 bases removed from V and 6 bases from J, the gap between germline ends came to 8 bases. CDR3 loop: CASSYGGREQYF. CDR3 coding DNA: TGTGCCAGCAGTTACGGGGGACGCGAGCAGTACTTC.

This clonotype was recorded at least ten times. The V and J genes are TRBV5-6 and TRBJ1-1; no definite D call. The V end was cut by 0 bases, the J end by 4 bases, with 13 bases between. Germline lookup yields CDR1 SGHDT and CDR2 YYEEEE. This CDR3 is 15 amino acids long. CDR3 amino acids: CASSLVASWGTEAFF. CDR3 bases: TGTGCCAGCAGCTTGGTGGCCTCATGGGGCACTGAAGCTTTCTTT.

This clonotype was observed a few times. The chain recombines TRBV14 with TRBJ2-4, with D perhaps TRBD1 or TRBD2 (6 bases each). CDR1 is SGHDN and CDR2 is FVKESK in the germline V gene. Trimming cost V 1 base and J 2 bases, with 15 bases left between them. This CDR3 is built from 17 residues. The CDR3 DNA follows: TGTGCCAGCAGCCAAGCCGGGGGCTTCAATCCCAAAAACATTCAGTACTTC. It translates to CASSQAGGFNPKNIQYF.

The CDR3 loop is CATSRDLAGGGIQYF. CDR3 nucleotides: TGTGCCACCAGCAGAGATCTGGCAGGGGGTGGCATTCAGTACTTC. The chain couples TRBV15 to TRBJ2-4; TRBD1 agrees at 7 bases. The CDR3 loop spans 15 amino acids. J was trimmed by 9 bases and V by 0 bases; bases with no gene match: 8. CDR1 is LNHNV and CDR2 is YYDKDF in the germline V gene (reference sequence). Full variable domain (rest looked up from reference TRBV15 and TRBJ2-4): DAMVIQNPRYQVTQFGKPVTLSCSQTLNHNVMYWYQQKSSQAPKLLFHYYDKDFNNEADTPDNFQSRRPNTSFCFLDIRSPGLGDTAMYLCATSRDLAGGGIQYFGAGTRLSVL.

The chain links TRBV7-9 to TRBJ2-1; 9 bases are shared with TRBD1. The CDR3 has 16 amino acids. Germline CDR1 and CDR2: SEHNR and FQNEAQ (reference sequence). The junction had 14 bases not matched to a gene; V was cut back by 5 bases and J by 9 bases. CDR3 amino acids: CASSPGSGDRVGEQFF. The CDR3 bases are TGTGCCAGCAGCCCCGGAAGTGGGGACAGGGTCGGTGAGCAGTTCTTC.

This clonotype was recorded many times. This chain uses TRBV7-9 with TRBJ1-1, with D maybe TRBD1 (5 bases). Per germline, CDR1 SEHNR and CDR2 FQNEAQ (reference sequence). The V gene lost 3 bases and the J gene lost 5 bases, with 10 bases spanning the gap. The CDR3 has 13 residues. This CDR3 is CASSFGDETEAFF. CDR3 DNA sequence: TGTGCCAGCAGCTTCGGGGACGAGACTGAAGCTTTCTTT.

This clonotype was seen many times. This chain joins TRBV2 and TRBJ2-5; D remains unclear. The length of the CDR3 is 15 residues. Germline values: CDR1 SNHLY, CDR2 FYNNEI. The V gene lost 0 bases and the J gene lost 3 bases, with 11 bases spanning the gap. CDR3 bases: TGTGCCAGCAGTGAAGCGTTGTCAGGAGAAGAGACCCAGTACTTC. It codes for CASSEALSGEETQYF.

This rearrangement joins TRBV5-6 to TRBJ1-1; possibly TRBD1 for D (5 bases). The CDR3 consists of 12 residues. The V gene lost 0 bases and the J gene lost 7 bases, with 7 bases spanning the gap. CDR1 and CDR2 (germline): SGHDT, YYEEEE. CDR3 sequence (DNA): TGTGCCAGCAGCTTGGCGAGGGGTGAAGCTTTCTTT. Its protein is CASSLARGEAFF.

The table lists this clonotype with a few counts. The CDR3 spells CASSFSGDYGYTF. The DNA of the CDR3 is TGTGCCAGCAGCTTTTCGGGGGACTATGGCTACACCTTC. This chain connects TRBV5-4 to TRBJ1-2; maybe TRBD1 (5 bases). The germline CDR1 and CDR2 sequences are SGHNT and YYREEE (reference sequence). Trimming pared 2 bases from V and 3 bases from J, leaving 8 bases between. This CDR3 has 13 residues.